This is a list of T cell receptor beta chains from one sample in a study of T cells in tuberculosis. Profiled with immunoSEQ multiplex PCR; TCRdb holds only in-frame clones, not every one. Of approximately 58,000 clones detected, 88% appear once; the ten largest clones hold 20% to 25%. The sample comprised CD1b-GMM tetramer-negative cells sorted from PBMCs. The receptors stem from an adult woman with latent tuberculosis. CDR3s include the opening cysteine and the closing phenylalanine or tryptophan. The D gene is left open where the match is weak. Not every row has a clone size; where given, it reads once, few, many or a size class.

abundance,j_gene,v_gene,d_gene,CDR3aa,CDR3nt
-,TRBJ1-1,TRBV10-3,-,CAINTTPGQNTEAFF,TGTGCCATCAACACGACCCCAGGTCAGAACACTGAAGCTTTCTTT
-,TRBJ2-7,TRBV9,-,CASSPGVTGYEQYF,TGTGCCAGCAGCCCTGGGGTTACAGGGTACGAGCAGTACTTC
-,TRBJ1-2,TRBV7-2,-,CASSPRLRDLYDYGYTF,TGTGCCAGCAGTCCCCGGTTGAGAGATCTTTACGACTATGGCTACACCTTC
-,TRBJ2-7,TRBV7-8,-,CASSRPTWYRADEQYF,TGTGCCAGCAGCCGTCCGACGTGGTACAGGGCCGACGAGCAGTACTTC
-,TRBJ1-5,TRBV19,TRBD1,CASSITDRVGNQPQHF,TGTGCCAGTAGTATAACAGACAGGGTAGGCAATCAGCCCCAGCATTTT
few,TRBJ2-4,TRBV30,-,CAWSFRGLAKNIQYF,TGTGCCTGGAGTTTTCGGGGACTAGCCAAAAACATTCAGTACTTC
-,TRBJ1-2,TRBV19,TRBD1,CASQPNSPGGASF,TGTGCCAGTCAACCGAACTCTCCAGGGGGCGCTTCCTTC
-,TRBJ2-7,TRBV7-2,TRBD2,CASSFGAGGSYEQYF,TGTGCCAGCAGCTTCGGCGCGGGGGGCTCTTACGAGCAGTACTTC
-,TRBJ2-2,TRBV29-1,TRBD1,CSVEDRLRGQGTGELFF,TGCAGCGTTGAAGATCGCCTCAGGGGGCAGGGTACCGGGGAGCTGTTTTTT
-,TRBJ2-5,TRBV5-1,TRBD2,CASSLRTSGIQETQYF,TGCGCCAGCAGCCTACGGACTAGCGGGATTCAAGAGACCCAGTACTTC
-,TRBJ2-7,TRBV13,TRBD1,CASSYGDSPTYEQYF,TGTGCCAGCAGCTATGGGGACAGCCCCACTTACGAGCAGTACTTC
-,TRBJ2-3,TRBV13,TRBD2,CASSFREREGADTQYF,TGTGCCAGCAGCTTTAGGGAGCGGGAGGGGGCAGATACGCAGTATTTT
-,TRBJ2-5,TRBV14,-,CASSQPSFQETQYF,TGTGCCAGCAGCCAACCGTCGTTTCAAGAGACCCAGTACTTC
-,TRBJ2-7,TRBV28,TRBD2,CASSLGVAGAGYEQYF,TGTGCCAGCAGTTTAGGGGTAGCGGGAGCAGGATACGAGCAGTACTTC
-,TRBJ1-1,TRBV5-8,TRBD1,CASSSTPTWRGLVWDTEAFF,TGTGCCAGCAGCTCCACGCCGACTTGGAGGGGGCTAGTTTGGGACACTGAAGCTTTCTTT
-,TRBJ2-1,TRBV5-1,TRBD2,CASSPWTSGNEQFF,TGCGCCAGCAGCCCATGGACTAGCGGCAATGAGCAGTTCTTC
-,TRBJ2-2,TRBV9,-,CASSRRVQTDTGELFF,TGTGCCAGCAGTCGCAGGGTACAAACGGACACCGGGGAGCTGTTTTTT
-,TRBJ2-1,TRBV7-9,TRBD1,CASSSVTGVHEQFF,TGTGCCAGCAGCTCCGTGACAGGGGTACATGAGCAGTTCTTC
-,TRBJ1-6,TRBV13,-,CASSSRYPIYSPLHF,TGTGCCAGCAGCTCGAGGTATCCAATTTATTCACCCCTCCACTTT